This note documents a single T cell receptor beta chain sequence. The record originates from a study of blood T cell repertoires in COVID-19. TCRdb's table, derived via immunoSEQ multiplex PCR, lists solely in-frame clones and lacks some. The data show more than 450,000 clones, approximately 86% seen once. This CDR3 region has 13 residues. Germline lookup yields CDR1 SEHNR and CDR2 FQNEAQ (reference sequence). V was trimmed by 5 bases and J by 7 bases, leaving 11 bases between them. The receptor's source is a woman younger than 30 who had recovered from COVID-19. Specimen: PBMCs or T cells enriched from blood (not recorded which). The genes are TRBV7-9 and TRBJ1-4; D is perhaps TRBD1 (6 bases). Written as DNA, the CDR3 is TGTGCCAGCAGCCCAAAAGGGGGTGAAAAACTGTTTTTT. Protein: CASSPKGGEKLFF. The whole variable domain, filled in from reference TRBV7-9 and TRBJ1-4, reads DTGVSQNPRHKITKRGQNVTFRCDPISEHNRLYWYRQTLGQGPEFLTYFQNEAQLEKSRLLSDRFSAERPKGSFSTLEIQRTEQGDSAMYLCASSPKGGEKLFFGSGTQLSVL.